The 6 T cell receptor beta chains below all came from one sample that was sequenced in a study of T cells of healthy individuals (dated by TCRdb to 2016 to 2018). The library was prepared using 5' RACE. TCRdb shows the sequencer as Illumina MiSeq. TCRdb redid the processing of the public reads, applying fastp at Q25 and MiXCR, and retained in-frame beta chains. Every distinct CDR3 protein forms one entry, paired with its most common genes and DNA. The sample table contains 55,000 to 65,000 distinct CDR3 sequences; only one count was recorded for 15% to 20% of them. Around 4.5% of the sample belongs to the ten largest clones. These receptor sequences come from a human donor in good health.

This clonotype occurred a few times. The V gene is TRBV4-2, the J gene TRBJ2-2, with 16 bases lining up with TRBD2. The CDR3 length is 20 residues. CDR1 and CDR2 from the germline V gene are LGHNA and YNFKEQ. V lost 3 bases to trimming and J lost 4 bases; unmatched junction nucleotides: 11. The DNA for the CDR3 is TGTGCCAGCAGCCAGGAACTGGGACTAGCGGGAGGGCCGGGCACCGGGGAGCTGTTTTTT. Its protein is CASSQELGLAGGPGTGELFF.

The gene calls are TRBV7-2 and TRBJ2-2; possibly TRBD2 for D (6 bases). The CDR3 is 18 residues long. CDR1 is SGHTA, CDR2 FQGNSA, per germline. Trimming removed 2 bases at V and 4 bases at J, with 20 bases between. The CDR3 protein is CASSLNAPGGSGTGELFF. CDR3 DNA: TGTGCCAGCAGCTTAAATGCCCCCGGGGGATCGGGCACCGGGGAGCTGTTTTTT.

This clonotype has a count of ten or more. The chain combines TRBV10-2 with TRBJ2-5; TRBD1 is a possible D gene (5 bases). Germline V gene lookup returns CDR1 WSHSY and CDR2 SAAADI. There are 12 residues in the CDR3. Trimming took 6 bases from V and 2 from J, leaving 7 bases between them. The CDR3 DNA reads as TGCGCCAGCAGAAGACAGCAAGAGACCCAGTACTTC. The encoded protein is CASRRQQETQYF.

CDR3 DNA sequence: TGTGCCACCTCCCCCCCGGGCCTTTCTACCCGCTACGAGCAGTACTTC. As protein: CATSPPGLSTRYEQYF. The V and J genes are TRBV5-5 and TRBJ2-7; unclear D gene. The CDR3 length is 16 residues. CDR1 is SGHKS, CDR2 YYEKEE, per germline (reference sequence). Trimming left V 9 bases short and J 3 bases short, with 25 bases between.

This clonotype was found a few times. The CDR3 nucleotides are TGTGCCAGTAGTATAGTGGCAGGCCGTTACAATGAGCAGTTCTTC. Protein: CASSIVAGRYNEQFF. V usage is TRBV19 and J usage is TRBJ2-1; D remains ambiguous. This CDR3 has 15 amino acids. Germline V gene data show CDR1 as LNHDA and CDR2 as SQIVND (reference sequence). Trimming removed 1 base from V and 4 bases from J, with 11 bases in between. The variable domain in full, with the rest retrieved from reference TRBV19 and TRBJ2-1, is DGGITQSPKYLFRKEGQNVTLSCEQNLNHDAMYWYRQDPGQGLRLIYYSQIVNDFQKGDIAEGYSVSREKKESFPLTVTSAQKNPTAFYLCASSIVAGRYNEQFFGPGTRLTVL.

The rearrangement uses TRBV15 and TRBJ2-3; D ambiguous. Germline loops: CDR1 LNHNV, CDR2 YYDKDF (reference sequence). V was clipped by 0 bases and J by 4 bases, with 17 bases between them. The CDR3 has 17 residues. The CDR3: CATSRDPPGRPPDTQYF. The CDR3, as DNA: TGTGCCACCAGCAGAGATCCGCCGGGCCGTCCCCCAGATACGCAGTATTTT.